The rows below give T cell receptor beta chains drawn from one sample of a study of T cell changes during pregnancy in multiple sclerosis. Only in-frame clones appear in the TCRdb table, and some are missing; sequencing was by immunoSEQ multiplex PCR. Of fewer than 55,000 clones in the sample, about 90% were seen once. The sequencing here drew on peripheral blood, taken in the second trimester of pregnancy. The receptors were gathered from a female donor in good health, enrolled as a control in a pregnancy study. Each CDR3 is given with its conserved first and last residue. D genes are given only for firm matches. Clone size is shown for a subset of rows, as once, few, many or a class of expanded clone.

j_call: TRBJ2-2; d_call: NA; v_call: TRBV9; clone_size: NA; cdr3_aa: CASSAPRRTGELFF; cdr3_nt: TGTGCCAGCAGCGCCCCGCGGAGGACCGGGGAGCTGTTTTTT
j_call: TRBJ1-1; d_call: NA; v_call: TRBV19; clone_size: NA; cdr3_aa: CASSVRQLRTEAFF; cdr3_nt: TGTGCCAGTAGTGTGCGACAGTTAAGAACTGAAGCTTTCTTT
j_call: TRBJ1-1; d_call: TRBD1; v_call: TRBV5-1; clone_size: NA; cdr3_aa: CASSKGQWNTEAFF; cdr3_nt: TGCGCCAGCAGCAAGGGACAGTGGAACACTGAAGCTTTCTTT
j_call: TRBJ1-2; d_call: NA; v_call: TRBV30; clone_size: NA; cdr3_aa: CAWTRTDSNYGYTF; cdr3_nt: TGTGCCTGGACCCGGACAGATTCTAACTATGGCTACACCTTC
j_call: TRBJ2-1; d_call: TRBD1; v_call: TRBV27; clone_size: NA; cdr3_aa: CASNTGDGVYNEQFF; cdr3_nt: TGTGCCAGCAATACAGGGGATGGGGTATACAATGAGCAGTTCTTC
j_call: TRBJ2-7; d_call: NA; v_call: TRBV7-6; clone_size: NA; cdr3_aa: CASSRTGFPSYEQYF; cdr3_nt: TGTGCCAGCAGCCGTACAGGGTTCCCCTCCTACGAGCAGTACTTC
j_call: TRBJ2-7; d_call: TRBD1; v_call: TRBV7-6; clone_size: NA; cdr3_aa: CASGDRGYEQYF; cdr3_nt: TGTGCCAGCGGGGACAGGGGATACGAGCAGTACTTC
j_call: TRBJ2-7; d_call: TRBD2; v_call: TRBV6-6; clone_size: NA; cdr3_aa: CASSSGTSGYEQYF; cdr3_nt: TGTGCCAGCAGTTCTGGGACTAGCGGCTACGAGCAGTACTTC
j_call: TRBJ2-7; d_call: TRBD1; v_call: TRBV13; clone_size: NA; cdr3_aa: CASRLGQGYEQYF; cdr3_nt: TGTGCCAGCAGGTTAGGACAGGGCTACGAGCAGTACTTC
j_call: TRBJ2-1; d_call: NA; v_call: TRBV2; clone_size: NA; cdr3_aa: CASSEESSYNEQFF; cdr3_nt: TGTGCCAGCAGTGAAGAGAGCTCCTACAATGAGCAGTTCTTC
j_call: TRBJ1-2; d_call: TRBD1; v_call: TRBV19; clone_size: NA; cdr3_aa: CASSITGAPRGYTF; cdr3_nt: TGTGCCAGTAGTATTACAGGGGCCCCGCGTGGCTACACCTTC
j_call: TRBJ1-2; d_call: NA; v_call: TRBV19; clone_size: NA; cdr3_aa: CASSSLRDYGYTF; cdr3_nt: TGTGCCAGTAGCTCGCTCAGGGACTATGGCTACACCTTC
j_call: TRBJ1-5; d_call: NA; v_call: TRBV5-1; clone_size: NA; cdr3_aa: CASSPTTLGANQPQHF; cdr3_nt: TGCGCCAGCAGCCCGACTACTTTGGGGGCTAATCAGCCCCAGCATTTT
j_call: TRBJ1-6; d_call: TRBD1; v_call: TRBV19; clone_size: NA; cdr3_aa: CASSTILGGQGNSPLHF; cdr3_nt: TGTGCCAGTAGTACGATCTTAGGGGGACAGGGTAATTCACCCCTCCACTTT
j_call: TRBJ2-7; d_call: TRBD2; v_call: TRBV19; clone_size: NA; cdr3_aa: CASSAGLEVYEQYF; cdr3_nt: TGTGCCAGTAGTGCGGGACTAGAGGTCTACGAGCAGTACTTC
j_call: TRBJ1-2; d_call: NA; v_call: TRBV7-9; clone_size: NA; cdr3_aa: CASSLASGNGYTF; cdr3_nt: TGTGCCAGCAGCTTAGCATCCGGGAACGGCTACACCTTC
j_call: TRBJ1-5; d_call: NA; v_call: TRBV7-2; clone_size: NA; cdr3_aa: CASSPTGGDNQPQHF; cdr3_nt: TGTGCCAGCAGCCCCACGGGAGGGGACAATCAGCCCCAGCATTTT
j_call: TRBJ1-1; d_call: NA; v_call: TRBV19; clone_size: NA; cdr3_aa: CASHTGNTEAFF; cdr3_nt: TGTGCCAGTCATACAGGGAACACTGAAGCTTTCTTT
j_call: TRBJ2-7; d_call: NA; v_call: TRBV5-1; clone_size: NA; cdr3_aa: CASSETAVYEQYF; cdr3_nt: TGCGCCAGCAGTGAAACAGCGGTCTACGAGCAGTACTTC
j_call: TRBJ1-5; d_call: TRBD1; v_call: TRBV19; clone_size: once; cdr3_aa: CASSILRRDRGFSNQPQHF; cdr3_nt: TGTGCCAGTAGTATTTTAAGACGGGACAGGGGGTTTAGCAATCAGCCCCAGCATTTT
j_call: TRBJ1-1; d_call: NA; v_call: TRBV5-1; clone_size: NA; cdr3_aa: CASSLKSGTEAFF; cdr3_nt: TGCGCCAGCAGCTTAAAATCCGGCACTGAAGCTTTCTTT
j_call: TRBJ2-4; d_call: TRBD1; v_call: TRBV6-5; clone_size: once; cdr3_aa: CASSLGQGLTKNIQYF; cdr3_nt: TGTGCCAGCAGTTTGGGACAGGGTTTAACCAAAAACATTCAGTACTTC